This T cell receptor beta chain was captured by sequencing in a study of graft-versus-host responses after intestinal transplantation. V shed 4 bases and J shed 1 base, with 9 bases lying between them. Germline CDR1 is SGDLS and CDR2 is YYNGEE. This CDR3 is built from 13 residues. The method was immunoSEQ multiplex PCR; TCRdb's version includes in-frame clones alone and lacks a portion of them. The table has about 15,000 clones, approximately 87% seen once. The rearrangement uses TRBV9 and TRBJ2-7; D not certain. Sequenced material: bone marrow, taken less than 130 days after intestinal transplantation. The receptor's source is a human patient who received an intestinal transplant, so some T cells may come from the graft donor. CDR3 loop: CASSRDISYEQYF. As DNA, the CDR3 is TGTGCCAGCAGCCGCGATATTTCCTACGAGCAGTACTTC. Variable domain in full (rest from reference TRBV9 and TRBJ2-7): DSGVTQTPKHLITATGQRVTLRCSPRSGDLSVYWYQQSLDQGLQFLIQYYNGEERAKGNILERFSAQQFPDLHSELNLSSLELGDSALYFCASSRDISYEQYFGPGTRLTVT.